This T cell receptor (beta chain) appears in the sequencing data of a study of Graves' ophthalmopathy and Graves' hyperthyroidism. About the study: Hyperthyroidism showing no ophthalmopathy within 18 months of follow-up was stable. Overall study results and limits: Prediction of ophthalmopathy progression reached about 71% sensitivity and about 72% specificity. Most expanded clonotypes in thyroid above 0.001 frequency also showed up in blood.

The CDR3 runs to 14 residues. The J segment lost 1 base and the V segment lost 6 bases, leaving 3 bases of the junction unmatched. A remark on this clonotype: The antigen is unknown.

The TCR beta CDR3 regions underwent amplification from RNA transcripts. HTBI primers served in a first-round RT-PCR, which a second-round multiplex PCR followed. TCRdb reanalysed the multiplex PCR reads using MiXCR and keeps one entry per CDR3 protein. The sample shows about 550,000 distinct CDR3 sequences, less than 45% of them seen only once. This rearrangement joins TRBV12-3 or TRBV12-4 to TRBJ2-5, with 9 positions matching TRBD1. What was sequenced was peripheral blood or thyroid tissue (not recorded which). The TCR was taken from an adult man with Graves' hyperthyroidism. CDR3 bases: TGTGCCAGCAGGCGGGACAGGGCCCAAGAGACCCAGTACTTC. Translating it yields CASRRDRAQETQYF.